This is a list of T cell receptor beta chains from one sample in a study of OX40 agonist ivuxolimab in advanced cancers. Profiled with immunoSEQ multiplex PCR; TCRdb holds only in-frame clones, not every one. The sample holds roughly 63,000 clones, about 89% seen once. The material sequenced was CD4+ or CD8+ T cells sorted from blood, taken in a trial of the OX40 agonist ivuxolimab. The origin of the receptors is an adult with an advanced solid tumor such as melanoma, head and neck, liver or kidney cancer. CDR3s include the opening cysteine and the closing phenylalanine or tryptophan. A D gene is named only where the DNA matches it firmly. Not all rows give a size; the values are once, few, many and, for expanded clones, a class.

abundance	v_gene	d_gene	j_gene	len	CDR3aa	CDR3nt
-	TRBV5-4	-	TRBJ2-7	13	CASSLQGVYEQYF	TGTGCCAGCAGCTTGCAAGGGGTCTACGAGCAGTACTTC
-	TRBV28	TRBD2	TRBJ2-4	14	CASSPGTSGKYTYF	TGTGCCAGCAGTCCAGGGACTAGCGGGAAATATACGTACTTC
-	TRBV19	-	TRBJ1-1	12	CASRPPTGGAFF	TGTGCCAGTAGACCCCCAACCGGGGGAGCTTTCTTT
-	TRBV7-2	-	TRBJ1-1	14	CASSLNPSVPEAFF	TGTGCCAGCAGCTTAAACCCATCGGTCCCTGAAGCTTTCTTT
once	TRBV9	-	TRBJ2-3	15	CASSVRGSKTDTQYF	TGTGCCAGCAGCGTACGGGGGTCCAAGACAGATACGCAGTATTTT
-	TRBV5-1	-	TRBJ2-2	13	CASSQTGTGELFF	TGCGCCAGCAGCCAAACAGGAACTGGGGAGCTGTTTTTT
-	TRBV28	TRBD2	TRBJ2-7	14	CASSSSGRAYEQYF	TGTGCCAGCAGCTCATCTGGGAGGGCCTACGAGCAGTACTTC
-	TRBV6-5	-	TRBJ1-1	12	CASTGRNTEAFF	TGTGCCAGCACAGGGCGGAACACTGAAGCTTTCTTT
-	TRBV30	-	TRBJ2-1	14	CAWIRDFAYNEQFF	TGTGCCTGGATCCGGGACTTCGCCTACAATGAGCAGTTCTTC
-	TRBV4-3	-	TRBJ1-1	11	CASSQGSRAFF	TGCGCCAGCAGCCAAGGGTCAAGAGCTTTCTTT
-	TRBV19	-	TRBJ2-3	15	CASSIGAGNTDTQYF	TGTGCCAGTAGTATTGGCGCGGGAAACACAGATACGCAGTATTTT
-	TRBV4-3	-	TRBJ1-1	15	CASSPSGNVNTEAFF	TGCGCCAGCAGCCCCTCAGGGAACGTGAACACTGAAGCTTTCTTT
-	TRBV28	-	TRBJ1-5	14	CASSLRAGNQPQHF	TGTGCCAGCAGTTTGAGGGCGGGCAATCAGCCCCAGCATTTT
-	TRBV6-5	TRBD2	TRBJ2-5	15	CASSPPLAGVETQYF	TGTGCCAGCAGCCCCCCCCTAGCGGGAGTAGAGACCCAGTACTTC
-	TRBV6-5	-	TRBJ1-1	14	CASRGGSMNTEAFF	TGTGCCAGCCGGGGGGGCTCAATGAACACTGAAGCTTTCTTT